The 21 T cell receptor beta chains below come from one sample, sequenced in a study of T cells in Graves' hyperthyroidism and ophthalmopathy. The CDR3 regions of TCR beta were amplified from RNA transcripts. The TCR CDR3 was amplified in a first-round RT-PCR using the HTBI primer set. TCRdb reprocessed the multiplex PCR reads with MiXCR, giving one entry per CDR3 protein. The table has 280,000 or so distinct CDR3 sequences, 25% to 30% seen once. The specimen was blood. These receptors originate from a man aged 40-50 years with Graves' hyperthyroidism that later progressed to Graves' ophthalmopathy.

In this sample, this clonotype turned up a few times. Written as DNA, the CDR3 is TGTGCCAGCAGCAAAGAGGGGCAAAAATGGGGGATTCAGTACTTC. It codes for CASSKEGQKWGIQYF. V gene TRBV7-2 combines with J gene TRBJ2-4, with D tentatively TRBD1 or TRBD2 (5 bases each). The CDR3 runs to 15 residues. The germline gives CDR1 SGHTA, CDR2 FQGNSA. V was pared by 5 bases and J by 10 bases, with 21 bases between.

This clonotype was recorded at least ten times. The chain joins TRBV3-1 to TRBJ1-5, with 7 bases lining up with TRBD1. Germline CDR1 is LGHDT and CDR2 is YNNKEL (reference sequence). After removal of 3 bases from V and 0 bases from J, the junction contained 5 bases not matched to a gene. This CDR3 is 16 amino acids long. The chain's CDR3 is CASSQTGTASNQPQHF. The CDR3 DNA reads as TGTGCCAGCAGCCAGACCGGGACAGCTAGCAATCAGCCCCAGCATTTT.

This clonotype has a count of ten or more. The chain couples TRBV20-1 to TRBJ2-7, with 9 bases fitting TRBD2. This CDR3 contains 14 residues. Trimming removed 1 base from V and 6 bases from J; junction bases left unmatched: 7. The V gene's germline CDR1 is DFQATT and CDR2 SNEGSKA (reference sequence). The chain's CDR3 is CSARGVSGRTEQYF. Here the CDR3 DNA reads TGCAGTGCTAGAGGGGTTAGCGGGAGAACCGAGCAGTACTTC.

Ten or more counts support this clonotype. The rearrangement links TRBV11-1 to TRBJ2-7; either TRBD1 or TRBD2 may fit D (5 bases each). Looked up from germline, CDR1 is SGHAT and CDR2 is FQDESV (reference sequence). V lost 5 bases, J lost 2 bases, and 16 bases lay in between. This CDR3 comprises 15 residues. CDR3 nucleotide sequence: TGTGCCAGCAGCCGAGAGGGGATCCTAACCTACGAGCAGTACTTC. Translated: CASSREGILTYEQYF.

The genes are TRBV28 and TRBJ2-5, with 10 bases fitting TRBD2. Losses at the gene ends were 2 bases for V and 4 bases for J; bases not matched to a gene: 7. In germline, CDR1 is MDHEN, CDR2 SYDVKM. The CDR3 is 16 amino acids. The CDR3 DNA is TGTGCCAGCAGTTTAGAATCTAGCGGGAGACGAGAGACCCAGTACTTC. Its protein product is CASSLESSGRRETQYF.

At least ten counts were recorded for this clonotype. This chain links TRBV7-6 with TRBJ2-3; no clear D. Germline V gives CDR1 SGHVS, CDR2 FNYEAQ. Trimming stripped 5 bases from V and 4 bases from J, with 19 bases between. This CDR3 has 16 amino acids. Here the CDR3 reads CASSTSTARSADTQYF. The CDR3 DNA reads TGTGCCAGCAGCACGTCGACGGCCCGCTCGGCAGATACGCAGTATTTT.

The V gene is TRBV28, the J gene TRBJ2-5; D might be TRBD2 (5 bases). The CDR3 contains 16 residues. Germline CDR1 reads MDHEN; CDR2 reads SYDVKM. Trimming shortened V by 1 base and J by 0 bases, and 12 bases separated the two germline ends. The DNA for the CDR3 is TGTGCCAGCAGTTTATTGGCTAGCAGAAACCAAGAGACCCAGTACTTC. Translation: CASSLLASRNQETQYF.

This clonotype was observed a handful of times. One end of the junction fails to match germline, which may point to a read error. The V gene is TRBV7-2, the J gene TRBJ1-6, with a possible D match to TRBD1 (5 bases). This CDR3 has 13 residues. Germline V gene sequence: CDR1 SGHTA, CDR2 FQGNSA. The CDR3 protein is CASSSRREGPLHF. For the CDR3, the DNA is TGTGCCAGCAGCTCACGCCGGGAGGGACCCCTCCACTTC.

The chain recombines TRBV11-2 with TRBJ2-7; no firm D call. Deletions cut 0 bases from V and 0 bases from J, with 18 bases between. The CDR3 contains 18 residues. Germline CDR1 reads SGHAT; CDR2 reads FQNNGV. In DNA, the CDR3 is TGTGCCAGCAGCTTAGACGGGCTTCGGCTTCTTATCTCCTACGAGCAGTACTTC. Its translation is CASSLDGLRLLISYEQYF. Complete variable domain (other parts from reference TRBV11-2 and TRBJ2-7): EAGVAQSPRYKIIEKRQSVAFWCNPISGHATLYWYQQILGQGPKLLIQFQNNGVVDDSQLPKDRFSAERLKGVDSTLKIQPAKLEDSAVYLCASSLDGLRLLISYEQYFGPGTRLTVT.

This clonotype was detected many times. This CDR3 reads CATSPRAGTANTGELFF. The CDR3 DNA follows: TGTGCCACCAGTCCCAGGGCCGGGACGGCGAACACCGGGGAGCTGTTTTTT. V gene TRBV24-1 combines with J gene TRBJ2-2; either TRBD1 or TRBD2 may fit D (5 bases each). Trimming left V 6 bases short and J 0 bases short, with 16 bases between. The CDR3 is 17 residues long. CDR1 and CDR2 (germline): KGHDR, SFDVKD.

The J gene is TRBJ2-3, the V gene TRBV7-3; 7 bases fit TRBD1. Germline values: CDR1 SGHTA, CDR2 FQGTGA. V lost 0 bases, J lost 1 base, and 1 base stayed unmatched. This CDR3 contains 15 residues. The CDR3 DNA is TGTGCCAGCAGCTTAACGGGACAGCGCACAGATACGCAGTATTTT. Protein product: CASSLTGQRTDTQYF.

There are many counts of this clonotype. This is likely a read error, given that the CDR3 carries no conserved phenylalanine or tryptophan at its end. This sequence joins TRBV29-1 and TRBJ1-2; possibly TRBD1 for D (6 bases). V was trimmed by 7 bases and J by 6 bases, leaving 21 bases between them. This CDR3 is built from 14 residues. Germline V gene lookup returns CDR1 SQVTM and CDR2 ANQGSEA. The CDR3 nucleotides read TGCAGCGCTGAGGGTGTGGGACAAGTAGATGGCTACACCCTC. This translates into CSAEGVGQVDGYTL.

This clonotype was counted many times. V gene TRBV6-1 combines with J gene TRBJ2-3; 8 nucleotides align to TRBD1. The CDR3 runs to 10 residues. Looked up from germline, CDR1 is MNHNS and CDR2 is SASEGT. Losses at the gene ends were 10 bases for V and 9 bases for J; bases not matched to a gene: 3. The CDR3 spells CATWTGTQYF. As DNA, the CDR3 is TGTGCCACCTGGACAGGGACGCAGTATTTT.

The chain carries TRBV10-3 and TRBJ1-6; 11 nucleotides agree with TRBD1. V dropped 4 bases and J dropped 10; count of bases not matched to a gene: 6. The CDR3 is 15 residues long. Per the germline V gene, CDR1 is ENHRY and CDR2 is SYGVKD. The CDR3 protein is CAISAQGTGGSPLHF. CDR3 nucleotide sequence: TGTGCCATCAGTGCGCAGGGGACAGGGGGATCACCCCTCCACTTT.

In its sample, this clonotype was seen many times. This chain uses TRBV3-1 with TRBJ2-7; 10 bases align to TRBD1. After removal of 4 bases from V and 2 bases from J, the junction contained 11 bases not matched to a gene. This CDR3 region has 17 residues. Per the germline V gene, CDR1 is LGHDT and CDR2 is YNNKEL (reference sequence). As DNA, the CDR3 is TGTGCCAGCAGCCCTGTCTCGGGACAGGGGATTACCTACGAGCAGTACTTC. Translated, it gives CASSPVSGQGITYEQYF.

This clonotype was observed at least ten times. The V and J genes are TRBV2 and TRBJ2-2; a weak D match, TRBD1 (5 bases). Per the germline V gene, CDR1 is SNHLY and CDR2 is FYNNEI. Deletions cut 5 bases from V and 0 bases from J, with 7 bases between. There are 14 residues in the CDR3. In nucleotides, the CDR3 is TGTGCCAGCAGTAGGGGCTCGAACACCGGGGAGCTGTTTTTT. Amino acid sequence: CASSRGSNTGELFF.

There are many counts of this clonotype. The chain joins TRBV30 to TRBJ1-3, with D unclear. The V gene lost 1 base and the J gene lost 0 bases, with 10 bases spanning the gap. Germline CDR1 and CDR2: GTSNPN and SVGIG (reference sequence). This CDR3 is 15 amino acids long. Here the CDR3 reads CAWSGPASSGNTIYF. CDR3 nucleotides: TGTGCCTGGAGTGGCCCAGCCAGCTCTGGAAACACCATATATTTT.

The sample holds a few counts of this clonotype. The CDR3 region is CASSVGDSGNTIYF. CDR3 in DNA: TGTGCCAGCAGCGTAGGAGACTCTGGAAACACCATATATTTT. The chain is built from TRBV9 and TRBJ1-3; unclear D gene. In germline, CDR1 is SGDLS, CDR2 YYNGEE. This CDR3 contains 14 residues. V was pared by 0 bases and J by 0 bases, with 4 bases between.

The chain combines TRBV7-2 with TRBJ1-2; 7 bases are shared with TRBD1. Trimming cost V 4 bases and J 5 bases; bases outside gene matches: 10. This CDR3 comprises 15 residues. Germline V gene sequence: CDR1 SGHTA, CDR2 FQGNSA. The CDR3 loop is CASSSPRQGLYGYTF. In DNA form, the CDR3 reads TGTGCCAGCAGCTCCCCTCGACAGGGACTATATGGCTACACCTTC.

This clonotype was seen at least ten times. This rearrangement joins TRBV6-5 to TRBJ1-1, with 8 bases matching TRBD1. This CDR3 comprises 15 residues. CDR1 is MNHEY, CDR2 SVGAGI, per germline. J lost 5 bases, V lost 7 bases, and 12 bases had no gene match. CDR3 protein: CASIIQQGVGTEAFF. In nucleotides, the CDR3 is TGTGCCAGCATCATCCAACAGGGGGTTGGAACTGAAGCTTTCTTT.

This clonotype was seen at least ten times. The chain recombines TRBV4-1 with TRBJ2-7; 10 bases align to TRBD2. V was pared by 0 bases and J by 3 bases, with 8 bases of the junction left unmatched. Germline V CDR1 and CDR2: MGHRA, YSYEKL. CDR3 length: 17 residues. CDR3 nucleotides: TGCGCCAGCAGCCAAGATTCGGGGCTAGCGGGAGACTACGAGCAGTACTTC. This sequence encodes CASSQDSGLAGDYEQYF.